The 28 T cell receptor beta chains below come from one sample, sequenced in a study of human T cells and chemical hapten exposure. Time point: patch test 3, about 24 weeks after DPC sensitization. Treatment defined: therapeutic diphenylcyclopropenone sensitization with weekly scalp DPC. TCRdb redid the calling of the RACE reads with MiXCR, one entry per CDR3 protein. The profile covers 70,000 or so distinct CDR3 sequences, with more than 9.5% appearing a single time and more than 1.2% taken by the ten largest. The sequencing here drew on whole blood, taken in connection with sensitization to the hapten diphenylcyclopropenone (DPC). These receptor sequences come from a woman in her 50s with alopecia areata. Some clones in this sample may be carry-over from other donors' samples.

In this sample, this clonotype turned up a few times. The V and J genes are TRBV29-1 and TRBJ2-1, with D maybe TRBD1 (5 bases). Deletions cut 3 bases from V and 1 base from J, with 13 bases between. From germline, CDR1 is SQVTM and CDR2 ANQGSEA. The CDR3 sequence is 15 residues long. CDR3 nucleotides: TGCAGCGTTGATCCCAGGGCGGCTTCCTACAATGAGCAGTTCTTC. It specifies CSVDPRAASYNEQFF.

The chain recombines TRBV27 with TRBJ2-7; 7 nucleotides match TRBD2. Unmatched junction bases numbered 8, after V lost 3 bases and J lost 6 bases. Germline CDR1 and CDR2: MNHEY and SMNVEV (reference sequence). The CDR3 is 14 residues long. CDR3 residues: CASSFLAGVAEQYF. For the CDR3, the DNA is TGTGCCAGCAGTTTCCTGGCGGGAGTTGCCGAGCAGTACTTC.

CDR3 in DNA: TGTGCCAGCAGTTCCCTGACAGGGAGCGAAAAACTGTTTTTT. Its translation: CASSSLTGSEKLFF. The chain links TRBV6-6 to TRBJ1-4; 7 bases are a match to TRBD1. Germline V lookup: CDR1 MNHNY, CDR2 SVGAGI (reference sequence). This CDR3 has 14 residues. The ends lost 4 bases at V and 8 bases at J; junction bases unmatched: 7.

This clonotype was observed a handful of times. The V call is TRBV7-9, the J call TRBJ2-7, with D tentatively TRBD1 or TRBD2 (5 bases each). The CDR3 covers 15 residues. Germline CDR1 reads SEHNR; CDR2 reads FQNEAQ (reference sequence). The V and J ends lost 1 base and 4 bases respectively, with 14 bases between them. CDR3 sequence reads: CASSLDGTNGYEQYF. The CDR3 coding sequence is TGTGCCAGCAGCTTAGATGGGACCAACGGATACGAGCAGTACTTC.

This clonotype was found many times. The V gene is TRBV20-1, the J gene TRBJ2-5; D gene uncertain. V was pared by 5 bases and J by 2 bases, with 18 bases between. In germline, CDR1 is DFQATT, CDR2 SNEGSKA (reference sequence). The CDR3 loop spans 15 amino acids. CDR3 loop: CSAPPGARWQETQYF. CDR3 coding DNA: TGCAGTGCTCCTCCGGGCGCCAGGTGGCAAGAGACCCAGTACTTC.

This clonotype was detected many times. The V gene is TRBV5-1, the J gene TRBJ2-7; 10 bases map to TRBD1. CDR3 length equals 14 residues. Germline V gives CDR1 SGHRS, CDR2 YFSETQ. The V segment lost 8 bases and the J segment 2 bases; nucleotides outside the gene matches: 7. This chain's CDR3 is CASHPGTGAYEQYF. In nucleotides, the CDR3 is TGCGCCAGTCATCCCGGGACAGGGGCCTACGAGCAGTACTTC.

The chain links TRBV6-2 or TRBV6-3 to TRBJ2-7; weak D call: TRBD1 (6 bases). This CDR3 has 11 amino acids. Germline V CDR1 and CDR2: MNHEY, SVGEGT. CDR3: CAGGFSYEQYF. CDR3 sequence (DNA): TGTGCTGGGGGCTTCTCCTACGAGCAGTACTTC.

This clonotype was observed many times. The CDR3 loop is CATVARGLSGEQYF. The CDR3 region has the DNA TGTGCCACCGTAGCGCGAGGCCTCTCTGGCGAGCAGTACTTC. This chain connects TRBV10-3 to TRBJ2-7; D is perhaps TRBD2 (5 bases). Germline assignment: CDR1 ENHRY and CDR2 SYGVKD. The CDR3 runs to 14 residues. V was clipped by 10 bases and J by 6 bases, with 22 bases between them.

This clonotype came up a few times. The genes are TRBV18 and TRBJ1-6; 7 positions match TRBD1. The CDR3 is made up of 14 amino acids. V shed 5 bases and J 5 bases; nucleotides not matched to a gene: 3. CDR1 and CDR2 (germline): KGHSH, LQKENI. DNA for the CDR3: TGTGCCAGCTCAACAGGGGCCGATAATTCACCCCTCCACTTT. It is translated as CASSTGADNSPLHF.

J is TRBJ2-7 and V is TRBV2; possible D gene TRBD2, 5 bases. Trimming removed 7 bases from V and 6 bases from J, with 19 bases in between. The CDR3 extends over 14 amino acids. Germline CDR1 reads SNHLY; CDR2 reads FYNNEI. The CDR3 loop is CASTDSVYPGEQYF. The DNA for the CDR3 is TGTGCCAGCACTGATAGCGTGTACCCGGGCGAGCAGTACTTC.

This clonotype was recorded a few times. The genes are TRBV30 and TRBJ1-3; no clear D. Trimming left V 5 bases short and J 0 bases short, with 14 bases between. Germline loops: CDR1 GTSNPN, CDR2 SVGIG (reference sequence). The CDR3 has 15 residues. Written as DNA, the CDR3 is TGTGCCTGGTCCTGGACCCGGAGCTCTGGAAACACCATATATTTT. It codes for CAWSWTRSSGNTIYF.

This clonotype was found a few times. The V gene is TRBV29-1, the J gene TRBJ2-3; D gene unclear. With 3 bases removed from V and 2 bases from J, the gap between germline ends came to 12 bases. Germline CDR1 and CDR2: SQVTM and ANQGSEA. The CDR3 covers 14 residues. The CDR3 nucleotides are TGCAGCGTTGATTCAGGACCCCACACAGATACGCAGTATTTT. This gives the protein CSVDSGPHTDTQYF.

This clonotype was recorded at least ten times. The chain carries TRBV6-5 and TRBJ2-1; D is perhaps TRBD1 (6 bases). From germline, CDR1 is MNHEY and CDR2 SVGAGI. This CDR3 has 17 amino acids. V was cut by 2 bases and J by 7 bases, with 21 bases left in between. CDR3 coding DNA: TGTGCCAGCAGTTACGGGGCAGGGGCGGCCGACAAAAATGAGCAGTTCTTC. Translation: CASSYGAGAADKNEQFF.

The CDR3 coding sequence is TGTGCCAGCAGCCACGGACTAGCGGGGGGGCAAAATGAGCAGTTCTTC. This translates into CASSHGLAGGQNEQFF. This chain uses TRBV4-2 with TRBJ2-1; TRBD2 agrees at 15 bases. Germline V gene lookup returns CDR1 LGHNA and CDR2 YNFKEQ. CDR3 length: 16 amino acids. V lost 3 bases, J lost 7 bases, and 4 bases stayed unmatched.

This clonotype was found many times. This chain connects TRBV3-1 to TRBJ1-2; TRBD1 might be the D (6 bases). Trimming cost V 0 bases and J 7 bases, with 15 bases left between them. The CDR3 contains 15 residues. Per germline, CDR1 LGHDT and CDR2 YNNKEL (reference sequence). CDR3: CASSQEWSRGSGYTF. The CDR3, as DNA: TGTGCCAGCAGCCAAGAATGGAGCAGGGGAAGTGGCTACACCTTC.

This clonotype was counted at least ten times. The chain uses TRBV6-2 or TRBV6-3 and TRBJ2-3; the D call may be TRBD1 or TRBD2 (5 bases each). Deletions cut 6 bases from V and 2 bases from J, with 18 bases between. The germline CDR1 and CDR2 sequences are MNHEY and SVGEGT. The CDR3 loop spans 16 amino acids. CDR3 in DNA: TGTGCCAGCAGCCTCCCAAAAGGGGACCCCACAGATACGCAGTATTTT. It codes for CASSLPKGDPTDTQYF.

This clonotype came up many times. The J gene is TRBJ2-7, the V gene TRBV14, with 7 bases lining up with TRBD1. This CDR3 spans 15 amino acids. Germline V gene data show CDR1 as SGHDN and CDR2 as FVKESK. J lost 6 bases, V lost 4 bases, and 12 bases had no gene match. CDR3 in DNA: TGTGCCAGCAGCCGCGACAGGGTATCAACTGGCGAGCAGTACTTC. Translated, it gives CASSRDRVSTGEQYF.

This clonotype turned up a few times. V and J are TRBV11-1 and TRBJ2-1; D perhaps matches TRBD2 (5 bases). The CDR3 runs to 16 residues. Trimming took 5 bases from V and 6 from J, leaving 20 bases between them. The germline V gene encodes CDR1 SGHAT and CDR2 FQDESV (reference sequence). This chain's CDR3 is CASSQWAGVRPNEQFF. The CDR3 coding sequence is TGTGCCAGCAGCCAGTGGGCCGGGGTGAGACCCAATGAGCAGTTCTTC.

This clonotype has at least ten counts. J is TRBJ2-4 and V is TRBV4-1; 15 bases align to TRBD2. This CDR3 comprises 18 residues. Losses at the gene ends were 4 bases for V and 0 bases for J; bases not matched to a gene: 4. Germline CDR1 reads MGHRA; CDR2 reads YSYEKL. The CDR3 DNA follows: TGCGCCAGCAGCCCCGGACTAGCGGGGGGGTTAGCCAAAAACATTCAGTACTTC. Its translation: CASSPGLAGGLAKNIQYF.

This clonotype was counted many times. The V call is TRBV5-1, the J call TRBJ2-7, with 7 bases matching TRBD2. The CDR3 extends over 17 amino acids. Germline-derived CDR1 and CDR2 are SGHRS and YFSETQ. Trimming removed 0 bases from V and 0 bases from J; junction bases left unmatched: 9. The CDR3 region has the DNA TGCGCCAGCAGCTTGGCTGACGGAAGGACTAGCTCCTACGAGCAGTACTTC. Its translation is CASSLADGRTSSYEQYF.

This clonotype was counted many times. The chain uses TRBV4-1 and TRBJ1-1, with no clear D. The CDR3 is 14 amino acids. Germline V gives CDR1 MGHRA, CDR2 YSYEKL. Trimming cost V 5 bases and J 1 base, with 11 bases left between them. CDR3 sequence: CASSDRTANTEAFF. In DNA form, the CDR3 reads TGCGCCAGCAGCGACCGGACGGCGAACACTGAAGCTTTCTTT.

This chain links TRBV27 with TRBJ1-5; possible D gene TRBD1, 6 bases. From germline, CDR1 is MNHEY and CDR2 SMNVEV (reference sequence). Deletions cut 8 bases from V and 5 bases from J, with 10 bases between. This CDR3 spans 12 amino acids. The CDR3 region is CASETGHQPQHF. The CDR3 bases are TGTGCCAGCGAGACAGGTCATCAGCCCCAGCATTTT.

This clonotype was seen more than once but under ten times. CDR3 sequence (DNA): TGTGCCAGCAGCCAGGTGGAGACAGGGGGCGCCGGAGGCTACACCTTC. Its translation: CASSQVETGGAGGYTF. The J gene is TRBJ1-2, the V gene TRBV4-2; TRBD1 aligns across 10 bases. Germline-derived CDR1 and CDR2 are LGHNA and YNFKEQ. CDR3 length equals 16 residues. Losses at the gene ends were 3 bases for V and 8 bases for J; bases not matched to a gene: 12.

Details on this clonotype: A read error may be the cause here, since a much bigger clone is one base away. The V call is TRBV6-5, the J call TRBJ1-1; no clear D. CDR1 and CDR2 from the germline V gene are MNHEY and SVGAGI. Trimming took 4 bases from V and 6 from J, leaving 15 bases between them. The CDR3 length is 14 residues. CDR3 residues: CASSSRSPNAEAFF. Here the CDR3 DNA reads TGTGCCAGCAGTTCCCGATCCCCTAACGCTGAAGCTTTCTTT.

This clonotype was counted at least ten times. The rearrangement links TRBV12-3 or TRBV12-4 to TRBJ1-1; D ambiguous. Deletions cut 7 bases from V and 0 bases from J, with 12 bases between. The CDR3 is 14 amino acids. CDR3 sequence: CASNPRGVNTEAFF. CDR3 DNA: TGTGCCAGCAACCCCCGTGGGGTGAACACTGAAGCTTTCTTT.

The V gene is TRBV6-1, the J gene TRBJ2-1; D unresolved. This CDR3 spans 14 amino acids. V lost 2 bases and J 12 bases, leaving 17 bases between the germline ends. CDR1 is MNHNS, CDR2 SASEGT, per germline. Here the CDR3 reads CASSESGALVVQFF. The CDR3 nucleotides are TGTGCCAGCAGTGAATCCGGTGCGCTAGTGGTGCAGTTCTTC.

This clonotype appeared a few times. V and J are TRBV6-5 and TRBJ2-1, with 9 bases matching TRBD2. Germline loops: CDR1 MNHEY, CDR2 SVGAGI. V gave up 8 bases and J gave up 7 bases; unmatched junction bases: 6. This CDR3 spans 13 amino acids. The CDR3 sequence is CASQRGARNEQFF. The CDR3 DNA reads as TGTGCCAGCCAGCGGGGGGCGAGGAATGAGCAGTTCTTC.

Ten or more counts support this clonotype. CDR3 sequence: CSARGSGNSPLHF. The CDR3 DNA is TGCAGTGCTCGGGGGTCTGGTAATTCACCCCTCCACTTT. The chain is built from TRBV20-1 and TRBJ1-6; maybe TRBD1 (5 bases). The length of the CDR3 is 13 residues. The V end was cut by 5 bases, the J end by 6 bases, with 11 bases between. Looked up from germline, CDR1 is DFQATT and CDR2 is SNEGSKA (reference sequence).